Presented here are 9 T cell receptor beta chains from one specimen sequenced in a study of response to subunit inactivated influenza vaccine. TCRdb re-called the RT-PCR reads through MiXCR, storing one row per CDR3 protein. The sample includes hundreds of thousands of distinct CDR3 sequences, less than 30% seen only once; the top ten take 1.9%. The sample was CD4+ T cells sorted from PBMCs, taken more than 4 days after vaccination. The receptor source for this set is a man aged 45-65 years who received an inactivated influenza vaccine.

This clonotype has only a few counts. The rearrangement uses TRBV7-2 and TRBJ2-5, with TRBD2 matching over 7 bases. After removal of 1 base from V and 5 bases from J, the junction contained 10 bases not matched to a gene. This CDR3 is 16 amino acids long. Germline V gene data show CDR1 as SGHTA and CDR2 as FQGNSA. The CDR3 region has the DNA TGTGCCAGCAGCTTAGTGTCTGCGGGGGATCGGGAGACCCAGTACTTC. It codes for CASSLVSAGDRETQYF.

The chain combines TRBV2 with TRBJ1-6; TRBD1 matches at 9 bases. Germline V gene data show CDR1 as SNHLY and CDR2 as FYNNEI. This CDR3 contains 14 residues. V lost 10 bases and J lost 9; bases outside the gene matches: 10. CDR3 loop: CATGTGSRSSPLHF. The CDR3 nucleotides are TGTGCCACCGGGACAGGGAGTAGGAGTTCACCCCTCCACTTT.

The V and J genes are TRBV4-3 and TRBJ1-6; TRBD1 matches at 8 bases. With V trimmed by 3 bases and J by 7 bases, 5 bases remained unmatched. The CDR3 has 15 amino acids. Germline values: CDR1 LGHNA, CDR2 YSLEER. The CDR3 DNA reads TGCGCCAGCAGCCATGTGGACAGGGACAATTCACCCCTCCACTTT. Translated: CASSHVDRDNSPLHF.

J is TRBJ2-7 and V is TRBV30, with 7 bases aligning to TRBD1. The CDR3 extends over 14 amino acids. The ends lost 3 bases at V and 0 bases at J; junction bases unmatched: 5. Looked up from germline, CDR1 is GTSNPN and CDR2 is SVGIG (reference sequence). CDR3 nucleotide sequence: TGTGCCTGGAGAAGGGACAGCCGCTCCTACGAGCAGTACTTC. Its translation: CAWRRDSRSYEQYF. Full variable domain (outside the CDR3, taken from reference TRBV30 and TRBJ2-7): SQTIHQWPATLVQPVGSPLSLECTVEGTSNPNLYWYRQAAGRGLQLLFYSVGIGQISSEVPQNLSASRPQDRQFILSSKKLLLSDSGFYLCAWRRDSRSYEQYFGPGTRLTVT.

The chain combines TRBV29-1 with TRBJ2-1, with 14 bases fitting TRBD2. J was trimmed by 9 bases and V by 7 bases; bases with no gene match: 5. CDR1 and CDR2 (germline): SQVTM, ANQGSEA. The CDR3 sequence is 13 residues long. This CDR3 is CSAGTSGGLEQFF. In nucleotides, the CDR3 is TGCAGCGCCGGGACTAGCGGGGGTCTTGAGCAGTTCTTC.

The V gene is TRBV3-1, the J gene TRBJ2-3, with D perhaps matching TRBD1 (6 bases). Germline CDR1 LGHDT, CDR2 YNNKEL (reference sequence). The CDR3 sequence is 16 residues long. Trimming shortened V by 4 bases and J by 3 bases, and 17 bases separated the two germline ends. The CDR3 DNA reads TGTGCCAGCAGCCCCATAGGGGGAACAAATACAGATACGCAGTATTTT. This translates into CASSPIGGTNTDTQYF.

This clonotype has a handful of counts. The chain links TRBV20-1 to TRBJ1-3; D not certain. V lost 0 bases, J lost 0 bases, and 12 bases lay in between. Germline lookup yields CDR1 DFQATT and CDR2 SNEGSKA (reference sequence). The CDR3 is made up of 16 amino acids. For the CDR3, the DNA is TGCAGTGCTAGAGATATTAGAGTTAACTCTGGAAACACCATATATTTT. This codes for CSARDIRVNSGNTIYF.

This clonotype has more than one count but fewer than ten. V usage is TRBV12-3 or TRBV12-4 and J usage is TRBJ2-1; perhaps TRBD1 as D (5 bases). The CDR3 is 12 residues long. V lost 5 bases and J 12 bases, leaving 14 bases between the germline ends. The CDR3 loop reads CASSISPDMQFF. In DNA, the CDR3 is TGTGCCAGCAGTATTTCCCCGGACATGCAGTTCTTC.

This clonotype has ten or more counts. This sequence joins TRBV10-3 and TRBJ2-3; 9 positions match TRBD2. Per the germline V gene, CDR1 is ENHRY and CDR2 is SYGVKD. J was trimmed by 6 bases and V by 10 bases; bases with no gene match: 8. The CDR3 is 13 amino acids. The DNA of the CDR3 is TGTGCCAGCGCCGGGACTAGCAGTGATACGCAGTATTTT. It translates to CASAGTSSDTQYF.